This TCR beta chain was observed in a study of radiotherapy plus CTLA-4 blockade in lung cancer. Treatment of patients with chemo-refractory metastatic non-small-cell lung cancer consisted of focal radiation plus CTLA-4 blockade with ipilimumab. Worth noting for this clone: Its specificity is not known.

Measured with immunoSEQ multiplex PCR; TCRdb has only the in-frame clones, and not every one. The table records 65,000 to 90,000 clones, roughly 91% of them present only once. General study points: Researchers report tumor-derived TCR clones expanding in blood after radiotherapy plus ipilimumab.

Sequencing used peripheral blood, obtained from a patient treated with radiotherapy plus ipilimumab. This TCR was recovered from a human donor with non-small cell lung cancer that progressed on radiotherapy plus ipilimumab.

CDR3 region: CASSLHYEQYF. The CDR3 bases are TGTGCCAGCAGCTTACACTACGAGCAGTACTTC. The chain carries TRBV7-2 and TRBJ2-7; D is unresolved. V was cut by 2 bases and J by 3 bases, with 2 bases left in between. The CDR3 is 11 amino acids. The germline gives CDR1 SGHTA, CDR2 FQGNSA.